This T cell receptor beta chain was documented in a study of cytomegalovirus exposure and HLA in healthy donors. Study-wide results and limits: In a later analysis, an Asian-associated ancestry cluster reportedly showed fewer N-insertions than the roughly 710-donor mean. Researchers reported in a later analysis that a missense DCLRE1C variant was tied to TCR beta V- and J-gene trimming.

With 60 Vbeta and 13 Jbeta primers, the PCR was carried out. TCRdb's table, derived via immunoSEQ multiplex PCR, lists solely in-frame clones and lacks some. The repertoire holds approximately 100,000 clones, with approximately 9% as singletons. The CDR3 is 15 amino acids. The V end was cut by 9 bases, the J end by 1 base, with 16 bases between. Germline V gene lookup returns CDR1 LNHDA and CDR2 SQIVND (reference sequence). Every donor was a healthy person donating bone marrow. At sampling all donors were nominally healthy, likely with unrecorded immune exposures. Details on this clone: The antigen remains undetermined.

This sequence originates from a man in his forties or fifties in good health and CMV-seropositive. The genes are TRBV19 and TRBJ1-5, with D perhaps TRBD1 (6 bases). The sample taken for sequencing was PBMCs. The CDR3 DNA follows: TGTGCCAGCAGACCCGGACAGCAAAGCAATCAGCCCCAGCATTTT. It codes for CASRPGQQSNQPQHF.